The sequence of this T cell receptor beta chain was determined in a study of CD8 T cells in Susac syndrome. The study sequenced TCR beta in blood CD8+ and CD4+ T cells. The multiple sclerosis controls, all treatment-naive patients, had relapsing-remitting disease that was stable or active. It was with random hexamers that roughly 0.45 to 1 ug RNA was reverse transcribed. TCRdb used MiXCR to reprocess the immunoSEQ multiplex PCR reads, holding one entry per CDR3 protein. The sample yields over 350,000 distinct CDR3 sequences, around 85% seen once. The TCR sequence derives from a human donor with multiple sclerosis. The sample consisted of CD8+ T cells from PBMCs.

The CDR3 nucleotides read TGCAGTGCTAGTACCCCCGGGACTAGCAGATACAATGAGCAGTTCTTC. This translates into CSASTPGTSRYNEQFF. This rearrangement joins TRBV20-1 to TRBJ2-1; 9 bases map to TRBD2. V was pared by 3 bases and J by 4 bases, with 10 bases of the junction left unmatched. The CDR3 runs 16 residues. Germline values: CDR1 DFQATT, CDR2 SNEGSKA (reference sequence).